The 14 T cell receptor beta chains in this list originate from one sample, sequenced in a study of T cells in Graves' hyperthyroidism and ophthalmopathy. Amplification of TCR beta CDR3 regions used RNA as the template. First-round RT-PCR of the TCR CDR3 relied on the HTBI primer set. TCRdb recomputed calls from the multiplex PCR reads with MiXCR, one row per CDR3 protein. The sample contains around 520,000 distinct CDR3 sequences, 14% of which appear only once. The sequencing sample was made of blood. The receptors shown here come from a woman aged 40-49 years with Graves' hyperthyroidism.

This clonotype was counted many times. J is TRBJ2-5 and V is TRBV28; 8 positions match TRBD2. The CDR3 length is 15 residues. CDR1 is MDHEN and CDR2 is SYDVKM in the germline V gene. Trimming removed 5 bases from V and 4 bases from J; junction bases left unmatched: 9. DNA for the CDR3: TGTGCCAGCAGTCGGGCGGGGCTAGCGGGAGAGACCCAGTACTTC. The encoded protein is CASSRAGLAGETQYF.

This clonotype has only a few counts. The rearrangement links TRBV25-1 to TRBJ1-1, with 7 bases identical to TRBD1. Losses at the gene ends were 4 bases for V and 4 bases for J; bases not matched to a gene: 3. Germline V gene sequence: CDR1 MGHDK, CDR2 SYGVNS. This CDR3 spans 13 amino acids. DNA for the CDR3: TGTGCCAGCAGTGTTAGACAGGGCACTGAAGCTTTCTTT. Its translation: CASSVRQGTEAFF.

The chain carries TRBV5-1 and TRBJ2-1; TRBD2 agrees at 9 bases. Germline lookup yields CDR1 SGHRS and CDR2 YFSETQ. Trimming took 6 bases from V and 4 from J; bases not matched to a gene: 11. CDR3 length: 16 amino acids. The CDR3 nucleotides are TGCGCCAGCACAGATTCGTCTAGCGGGAAATACAATGAGCAGTTCTTC. Protein product: CASTDSSSGKYNEQFF.

This clonotype was detected many times. The rearrangement joins TRBV28 to TRBJ2-1, with 7 bases fitting TRBD1. Germline loops: CDR1 MDHEN, CDR2 SYDVKM. The CDR3 length is 15 residues. The ends lost 5 bases at V and 6 bases at J; junction bases unmatched: 10. The DNA for the CDR3 is TGTGCCAGCAGTCCACGGAAGGGGGCTGGCAATGAGCAGTTCTTC. Encoded protein: CASSPRKGAGNEQFF.

The V gene is TRBV3-1, the J gene TRBJ2-5; 13 bases align to TRBD2. Trimming cost V 4 bases and J 5 bases; bases outside gene matches: 13. This CDR3 comprises 18 residues. Germline-derived CDR1 and CDR2 are LGHDT and YNNKEL (reference sequence). The CDR3 reads CASSPLLRTSGRGETQYF. In DNA, the CDR3 is TGTGCCAGCAGCCCCCTCCTGCGGACTAGCGGGAGAGGTGAGACCCAGTACTTC.

This clonotype was counted at least ten times. The chain uses TRBV3-1 and TRBJ2-5; D ambiguous. The V gene lost 0 bases and the J gene lost 5 bases, with 10 bases spanning the gap. Per the germline V gene, CDR1 is LGHDT and CDR2 is YNNKEL (reference sequence). This CDR3 has 14 residues. The CDR3 bases are TGTGCCAGCAGCCAAGAAGGCCTCTGGGAGACCCAGTACTTC. Translating gives CASSQEGLWETQYF.

In this sample, this clonotype turned up many times. The V call is TRBV5-1, the J call TRBJ2-2; D gene unclear. The V gene lost 0 bases and the J gene lost 0 bases, with 6 bases spanning the gap. Germline CDR1 and CDR2: SGHRS and YFSETQ. CDR3 length: 15 residues. CDR3 DNA sequence: TGCGCCAGCAGCTTGGCGGCGGCGAACACCGGGGAGCTGTTTTTT. This gives the protein CASSLAAANTGELFF.

Comment on this clonotype: With a much larger clone just one base away, this may be a read error. The V gene is TRBV20-1, the J gene TRBJ1-1; D possibly corresponds to TRBD1 (5 bases). V shed 4 bases and J shed 4 bases, with 10 bases lying between them. CDR3 length equals 12 residues. Germline V lookup: CDR1 DFQATT, CDR2 SNEGSKA (reference sequence). The DNA of the CDR3 is TGCAGTGCTACTCAAGGGGTCACTGAAGCTTTCTTT. Protein sequence: CSATQGVTEAFF.

This clonotype was counted many times. This chain joins TRBV12-5 and TRBJ2-1; 11 bases line up with TRBD2. V lost 5 bases, J lost 8 bases, and 8 bases stayed unmatched. Germline-derived CDR1 and CDR2 are LGHNT and FRNRAP. This CDR3 has 15 residues. CDR3 nucleotide sequence: TGTGCTAGTGGTCTCGGACTAGCGGGTGGCTATGAGCAGTTCTTC. Protein product: CASGLGLAGGYEQFF.

The rearrangement joins TRBV11-2 to TRBJ2-1; no clear D gene. The CDR3 contains 14 residues. The V end was cut by 0 bases, the J end by 7 bases, with 10 bases between. Germline loops: CDR1 SGHAT, CDR2 FQNNGV. This CDR3 is CASSLEDSWNEQFF. Written as DNA, the CDR3 is TGTGCCAGCAGCTTAGAGGATAGCTGGAATGAGCAGTTCTTC.

J is TRBJ2-7 and V is TRBV19, with 9 bases aligning to TRBD2. The CDR3 has 17 amino acids. CDR1 and CDR2 (germline): LNHDA, SQIVND (reference sequence). V was pared by 2 bases and J by 5 bases, with 13 bases of the junction left unmatched. The chain's CDR3 is CASSITHELAGANEQYF. The CDR3 DNA follows: TGTGCCAGTAGTATAACCCACGAGTTAGCGGGAGCCAACGAGCAGTACTTC.

Ten or more counts support this clonotype. This sequence joins TRBV3-1 and TRBJ2-1; D is unclear. CDR3 length: 15 residues. V was cut by 0 bases and J by 3 bases, with 9 bases left in between. CDR1 and CDR2 (germline): LGHDT, YNNKEL (reference sequence). DNA for the CDR3: TGTGCCAGCAGCCAAGACAGGTCCCTCTACAATGAGCAGTTCTTC. Protein sequence: CASSQDRSLYNEQFF.

This clonotype was detected a few times. No DNA is shown, since the ends of the CDR3 on it are uncertain; the CDR3 is the one TCRdb lists. The chain combines TRBV11-3 with TRBJ2-2; TRBD1 is the table's D call, not checked against the DNA. The CDR3 is 16 residues long, ends included. From germline, CDR1 is SGHNT and CDR2 YENEEA. CDR3 sequence reads: CASSGRGKETPGSCFF.

This clonotype was seen at least ten times. The chain uses TRBV6-1 and TRBJ1-5; 7 bases are a match to TRBD1. The CDR3 runs to 15 residues. Germline CDR1 and CDR2: MNHNS and SASEGT. V gave up 8 bases and J gave up 0 bases; unmatched junction bases: 7. This CDR3 is CASLRGTDSNQPQHF. The CDR3, as DNA: TGTGCCAGCCTAAGAGGGACAGATAGCAATCAGCCCCAGCATTTT.